Reported below is one T cell receptor (beta chain). Its antigen is currently unknown. Researchers prepared the TCRbeta library using unique molecular identifiers, the study reports. TCRdb independently ran MiXCR on the PCR reads; one entry per CDR3 protein. The sample holds about 200,000 distinct CDR3 sequences, roughly 9.1% seen once. This specimen comes from a study of T-cell reconstitution after alpha-beta-depleted transplantation in children. General study points: Expanded graft clones numbering several hundred reportedly gave rise to alpha-beta T cells about two months after transplant. At one year after transplant, newly produced T cells mostly accounted for T-cell counts and diversity.

Trimming pared 0 bases from V and 1 base from J, leaving 11 bases between. The CDR3 sequence is 16 residues long. In germline, CDR1 is SGHDN, CDR2 FVKESK. This rearrangement joins TRBV14 to TRBJ2-3; a weak D match, TRBD2 (5 bases). The sample was PBMCs, mostly from graft donor cells, taken 360 days after TCRalphabeta/CD19-depleted stem cell transplant. The sequence was obtained from a male patient aged 2-9 years who had a stem cell transplant for acute myeloid leukemia, so the T cells may come from the graft donor. The CDR3, as DNA: TGTGCCAGCAGCCAAGAGTGGCGGGCCGGCACAGATACGCAGTATTTT. Translating it yields CASSQEWRAGTDTQYF.